One and the same sample provided the 28 T cell receptor beta chains below, sequenced in a study of blood T cell repertoires in COVID-19. Here immunoSEQ multiplex PCR was the method, and the copy in TCRdb shows in-frame clones only, minus some. Of about 200,000 clones listed, 70% to 90% are singletons. The sequenced material came from peripheral blood. The receptors originated from a man between 60 and 70 years old with active or convalescent COVID-19.

This clone was seen ten or more times. This sequence joins TRBV4-1 and TRBJ1-5; TRBD1 is a possible D gene (6 bases). Germline V gene data show CDR1 as MGHRA and CDR2 as YSYEKL. The V end lost 3 bases, the J end lost 2 bases, and 17 bases lay between the germline ends. The length of the CDR3 is 17 residues. The CDR3 is CASSQPQTRGRNQPQHF. Written as DNA, the CDR3 is TGCGCCAGCAGCCAGCCCCAGACCAGGGGCCGCAATCAGCCCCAGCATTTT.

This chain connects TRBV4-2 to TRBJ2-5; D is unclear. This CDR3 has 17 amino acids. Germline V lookup: CDR1 LGHNA, CDR2 YNFKEQ. Trimming took off 0 bases at V and 5 bases at J, with 19 bases between the two ends. The CDR3 reads CASSQDYRLRSKETQYF. The CDR3 DNA follows: TGTGCCAGCAGCCAAGACTATCGGTTGCGGTCGAAGGAGACCCAGTACTTC.

V and J are TRBV27 and TRBJ1-6; D is perhaps TRBD1 (5 bases). V dropped 1 base and J dropped 9 bases, with 16 bases sitting between them. The CDR3 consists of 16 residues. The germline CDR1 and CDR2 sequences are MNHEY and SMNVEV (reference sequence). Here the CDR3 reads CASSLLMQGIGSPLHF. The CDR3 DNA sequence: TGTGCCAGCAGTTTATTAATGCAGGGAATTGGTTCACCCCTCCACTTT.

V usage is TRBV30 and J usage is TRBJ2-2; D uncertain. V lost 4 bases and J 8 bases, leaving 11 bases between the germline ends. This CDR3 comprises 12 residues. Germline V gene lookup returns CDR1 GTSNPN and CDR2 SVGIG (reference sequence). CDR3 nucleotide sequence: TGTGCCTGGAACATCGCTTGGGGGGAGCTGTTTTTT. Encoded protein: CAWNIAWGELFF. The complete variable domain, with remaining parts taken from reference TRBV30 and TRBJ2-2, reads SQTIHQWPATLVQPVGSPLSLECTVEGTSNPNLYWYRQAAGRGLQLLFYSVGIGQISSEVPQNLSASRPQDRQFILSSKKLLLSDSGFYLCAWNIAWGELFFGEGSRLTVL.

J is TRBJ1-1 and V is TRBV6-6; 9 nucleotides agree with TRBD1. The CDR3 is 15 residues long. The germline V gene has CDR1 MNHNY and CDR2 SVGAGI (reference sequence). J gave up 0 bases and V 8 bases, and 7 bases lay outside the gene matches. This chain's CDR3 is CASDWTGAMNTEAFF. The CDR3 DNA sequence: TGTGCCAGCGATTGGACAGGGGCGATGAACACTGAAGCTTTCTTT.

This clone was seen only a few times. This rearrangement joins TRBV7-9 to TRBJ1-5; TRBD1 aligns across 11 bases. Germline trimming cut 5 bases from V and 6 bases from J; bases unmatched to any gene: 6. This CDR3 contains 15 residues. Germline V gene data show CDR1 as SEHNR and CDR2 as FQNEAQ (reference sequence). This CDR3 reads CASSPGQGASQPQHF. CDR3 DNA: TGTGCCAGCAGCCCCGGACAGGGGGCAAGTCAGCCCCAGCATTTT. The full variable domain, rest sourced from reference TRBV7-9 and TRBJ1-5, is DTGVSQNPRHKITKRGQNVTFRCDPISEHNRLYWYRQTLGQGPEFLTYFQNEAQLEKSRLLSDRFSAERPKGSFSTLEIQRTEQGDSAMYLCASSPGQGASQPQHFGDGTRLSIL.

In nucleotides, the CDR3 is TGTGCCAGCAGCTCCATCCCGGACAGGGGACAAGAGACCCAGTACTTC. Translating gives CASSSIPDRGQETQYF. The chain uses TRBV5-7 and TRBJ2-5, with 9 bases that match TRBD1. TRBV5-7 is sorted into the ORF group, with uncertain function. V was pared by 3 bases and J by 2 bases, with 8 bases of the junction left unmatched. This CDR3 spans 16 amino acids.

V and J are TRBV12-3 or TRBV12-4 and TRBJ1-2, with D perhaps matching TRBD1 (5 bases). With 2 bases removed from V and 4 bases from J, the gap between germline ends came to 8 bases. The CDR3 totals 13 residues. For the CDR3, the DNA is TGTGCCAGCAGTTTAACAGGAATCTATGGCTACACCTTC. As protein: CASSLTGIYGYTF.

The rearrangement joins TRBV18 to TRBJ2-7, with 13 bases that match TRBD2. The junction had 7 bases not matched to a gene; V was cut back by 6 bases and J by 5 bases. The germline V gene has CDR1 KGHSH and CDR2 LQKENI. CDR3 size: 15 residues. For the CDR3, the DNA is TGTGCCAGCTCCTCAGGACTAGCGGGGGTCAACGAGCAGTACTTC. Translation: CASSSGLAGVNEQYF.

This chain links TRBV27 with TRBJ2-5; 10 bases map to TRBD1. The CDR3 has 15 amino acids. V trimming: 5 bases; J trimming: 5 bases; junction bases outside the gene matches: 8. In germline, CDR1 is MNHEY, CDR2 SMNVEV (reference sequence). CDR3 residues: CASSPDRGRVETQYF. In DNA form, the CDR3 reads TGTGCCAGCAGTCCCGACAGGGGGCGTGTTGAGACCCAGTACTTC.

This chain uses TRBV2 with TRBJ2-5, with TRBD1 as a possible D gene (6 bases). The CDR3 length is 13 residues. V lost 8 bases and J 5 bases, leaving 15 bases between the germline ends. Germline loops: CDR1 SNHLY, CDR2 FYNNEI. CDR3 nucleotides: TGTGCCAGCTACCGAAGGGGGTTGGAGACCCAGTACTTC. As protein: CASYRRGLETQYF.

The J gene is TRBJ2-5, the V gene TRBV5-1; 8 nucleotides line up with TRBD2. The CDR3 contains 14 residues. Trimming removed 2 bases from V and 5 bases from J; junction bases left unmatched: 5. Germline V lookup: CDR1 SGHRS, CDR2 YFSETQ. This chain's CDR3 is CASSLDVAGETQYF. In DNA form, the CDR3 reads TGCGCCAGCAGCTTAGACGTAGCGGGGGAGACCCAGTACTTC. Together with reference TRBV5-1 and TRBJ2-5, the CDR3 gives the full variable domain: KAGVTQTPRYLIKTRGQQVTLSCSPISGHRSVSWYQQTPGQGLQFLFEYFSETQRNKGNFPGRFSGRQFSNSRSEMNVSTLELGDSALYLCASSLDVAGETQYFGPGTRLLVL.

The chain joins TRBV19 to TRBJ2-6, with D uncertain. Germline CDR1 and CDR2: LNHDA and SQIVND (reference sequence). V was shortened by 2 bases and J by 2 bases, with 16 bases between the two germline ends. CDR3 length: 18 residues. In nucleotides, the CDR3 is TGTGCCAGTAGTATACGAGGTCATGTGAATACTGGGGCCAACGTCCTGACTTTC. Encoded protein: CASSIRGHVNTGANVLTF. Full variable domain (outside the CDR3, taken from reference TRBV19 and TRBJ2-6): DGGITQSPKYLFRKEGQNVTLSCEQNLNHDAMYWYRQDPGQGLRLIYYSQIVNDFQKGDIAEGYSVSREKKESFPLTVTSAQKNPTAFYLCASSIRGHVNTGANVLTFGAGSRLTVL.

This sequence joins TRBV9 and TRBJ1-1; D is ambiguous. The CDR3 sequence is 16 residues long. CDR1 SGDLS and CDR2 YYNGEE come from the germline V gene. The germline V and J ends were trimmed by 1 base and 1 base, with 14 bases remaining between them. DNA for the CDR3: TGTGCCAGCAGCGTATCGGCGGGCCCGAAGAACACTGAAGCTTTCTTT. Residues: CASSVSAGPKNTEAFF.

This clone was picked up one time. The rearrangement joins TRBV7-2 to TRBJ2-5; D call uncertain. Germline V gene lookup returns CDR1 SGHTA and CDR2 FQGNSA. V lost 3 bases, J lost 2 bases, and 10 bases lay in between. CDR3 size: 14 residues. This CDR3 is CASSFENRQETQYF. The CDR3 DNA sequence: TGTGCCAGCAGCTTCGAGAACCGACAAGAGACCCAGTACTTC.

The rearrangement joins TRBV2 to TRBJ1-2; D is uncertain. The CDR3 is 13 amino acids. Trimming pared 1 base from V and 2 bases from J, leaving 5 bases between. Per the germline V gene, CDR1 is SNHLY and CDR2 is FYNNEI. In DNA form, the CDR3 reads TGTGCCAGCAGTGAAGTCAGAAACTATGGCTACACCTTC. This encodes CASSEVRNYGYTF.

The V and J genes are TRBV9 and TRBJ1-1; TRBD1 matches at 7 bases. Germline V gene sequence: CDR1 SGDLS, CDR2 YYNGEE. The CDR3 consists of 14 residues. With V trimmed by 3 bases and J by 3 bases, 5 bases remained unmatched. The DNA of the CDR3 is TGTGCCAGCAGCGGACAGGGTTCGTACACTGAAGCTTTCTTT. This encodes CASSGQGSYTEAFF.

The chain employs TRBV18 and TRBJ2-7; 9 bases agree with TRBD2. V lost 2 bases, J lost 4 bases, and 12 bases stayed unmatched. This CDR3 region has 17 residues. From germline, CDR1 is KGHSH and CDR2 LQKENI. In DNA form, the CDR3 reads TGTGCCAGCTCACCAGGAGTAATGATAGCGGGGGATTACGAGCAGTACTTC. This sequence encodes CASSPGVMIAGDYEQYF. The variable domain in full, with the rest retrieved from reference TRBV18 and TRBJ2-7, is NAGVMQNPRHLVRRRGQEARLRCSPMKGHSHVYWYRQLPEEGLKFMVYLQKENIIDESGMPKERFSAEFPKEGPSILRIQQVVRGDSAAYFCASSPGVMIAGDYEQYFGPGTRLTVT.

This sequence joins TRBV5-1 and TRBJ2-5, with D possibly being TRBD1 (6 bases). V lost 4 bases and J lost 0, with 16 bases in between. There are 16 residues in the CDR3. Germline CDR1 is SGHRS and CDR2 is YFSETQ. The CDR3, as DNA: TGCGCCAGCAGCCGAGGGGGTCTTAGGTACCAAGAGACCCAGTACTTC. It is translated as CASSRGGLRYQETQYF. Full variable domain (rest looked up from reference TRBV5-1 and TRBJ2-5): KAGVTQTPRYLIKTRGQQVTLSCSPISGHRSVSWYQQTPGQGLQFLFEYFSETQRNKGNFPGRFSGRQFSNSRSEMNVSTLELGDSALYLCASSRGGLRYQETQYFGPGTRLLVL.

This sequence joins TRBV13 and TRBJ2-3, with 8 bases matching TRBD2. Germline loops: CDR1 PRHDT, CDR2 FYEKMQ (reference sequence). The CDR3 has 15 amino acids. Unmatched junction bases numbered 4, after V lost 5 bases and J lost 0 bases. The CDR3 DNA sequence: TGTGCCAGCAGCCCGGGGGGGTCTAGCACAGATACGCAGTATTTT. Amino acid sequence: CASSPGGSSTDTQYF.

This clone has only one observation. This chain joins TRBV27 and TRBJ2-1; 10 bases are a match to TRBD2. Unmatched junction bases numbered 6, after V lost 6 bases and J lost 4 bases. Germline CDR1 and CDR2: MNHEY and SMNVEV (reference sequence). CDR3 length equals 15 residues. CDR3 protein: CASRLTSGVYNEQFF. The CDR3 DNA reads as TGTGCCAGCAGGCTAACTAGCGGGGTATACAATGAGCAGTTCTTC.

This clone was counted a few times. This rearrangement joins TRBV5-1 to TRBJ2-7, with D perhaps matching TRBD2 (7 bases). CDR3 length: 14 amino acids. V lost 2 bases and J lost 5, with 14 bases in between. Germline V gives CDR1 SGHRS, CDR2 YFSETQ. CDR3 in amino acids: CASSFSKGGDEQYF. In nucleotides, the CDR3 is TGCGCCAGCAGCTTTAGTAAGGGGGGGGACGAGCAGTACTTC. The whole variable domain, filled in from reference TRBV5-1 and TRBJ2-7, reads KAGVTQTPRYLIKTRGQQVTLSCSPISGHRSVSWYQQTPGQGLQFLFEYFSETQRNKGNFPGRFSGRQFSNSRSEMNVSTLELGDSALYLCASSFSKGGDEQYFGPGTRLTVT.

The chain uses TRBV4-2 and TRBJ1-2; D is perhaps TRBD1 (6 bases). The CDR3 totals 18 residues. The germline V and J ends were trimmed by 0 bases and 2 bases, with 19 bases remaining between them. Germline lookup yields CDR1 LGHNA and CDR2 YNFKEQ. The CDR3 DNA sequence: TGTGCCAGCAGCCAAGATGTGGGACATACATTCGGCAACTATGGCTACACCTTC. Translating it yields CASSQDVGHTFGNYGYTF.

V gene TRBV7-9 combines with J gene TRBJ1-1; D perhaps matches TRBD1 (6 bases). Germline V CDR1 and CDR2: SEHNR, FQNEAQ (reference sequence). V shed 0 bases and J shed 7 bases, with 12 bases lying between them. The length of the CDR3 is 14 residues. The CDR3 here is CASSLASTGHEAFF. The CDR3 region has the DNA TGTGCCAGCAGCTTAGCGTCAACAGGGCATGAAGCTTTCTTT.

The CDR3: CASSLWGRRGNQPQHF. The CDR3 DNA reads as TGTGCCAGCAGCTTGTGGGGGCGCCGGGGCAATCAGCCCCAGCATTTT. This chain connects TRBV5-6 to TRBJ1-5, with D maybe TRBD1 (6 bases). CDR1 and CDR2 from the germline V gene are SGHDT and YYEEEE. V shed 1 base and J shed 2 bases, with 13 bases lying between them. The CDR3 covers 16 residues.

The rearrangement uses TRBV19 and TRBJ1-2; D may be TRBD1 (6 bases). The CDR3 extends over 15 amino acids. The ends were cut back, 5 bases at V and 8 bases at J, with 21 bases in the middle. CDR1 and CDR2 from the germline V gene are LNHDA and SQIVND (reference sequence). CDR3 residues: CASSFRGFPYEGYTF. The CDR3 bases are TGTGCCAGTAGTTTCAGGGGTTTTCCCTATGAAGGCTACACCTTC.

This chain joins TRBV3-1 (or the pseudogene TRBV3-2) and TRBJ1-2, with 7 bases identical to TRBD1. The germline V gene encodes CDR1 LGHDT and CDR2 YNNKEL (reference sequence). V lost 3 bases and J lost 4; bases outside the gene matches: 2. There are 13 residues in the CDR3. DNA of the CDR3: TGTGCCAGCAGCCAGGCAGGGGGCTATGGCTACACCTTC. Translation gives CASSQAGGYGYTF.

The V call is TRBV5-4, the J call TRBJ1-2; D possibly corresponds to TRBD1 (5 bases). This CDR3 comprises 14 residues. Trimming removed 2 bases from V and 7 bases from J, with 15 bases in between. Germline assignment: CDR1 SGHNT and CDR2 YYREEE (reference sequence). The chain's CDR3 is CASSFPEGNRGYTF. The CDR3 DNA is TGTGCCAGCAGCTTCCCGGAGGGGAATCGTGGCTACACCTTC.